A single sample gave rise to the 12 T cell receptor beta chains below, sequenced in a study of regulatory T cells in long-lasting Graves disease. Arm-PCR of CDR3 regions with iRepertoire HTBI primers generated TCR beta libraries. TCRdb analysed the multiplex PCR reads with MiXCR anew, one entry per CDR3 protein. The top ten clones hold about 10% of a sample with 450,000 to 700,000 distinct CDR3 sequences, roughly 12% of them seen once. Time point reported: newly diagnosed GD, antithyroid drugs for less than 3 months. The TCR library was prepared using RNA isolated from PBMCs. The sample also formed part of further work on T cells in Graves' hyperthyroidism and ophthalmopathy.

The sequencing here drew on peripheral blood mononuclear cells (PBMCs), taken at new diagnosis, from a patient treated with antithyroid drugs. The receptors derive from a man aged 25-40 years with Graves disease.

This clonotype was observed many times. The chain links TRBV7-2 to TRBJ1-2, with 7 bases matching TRBD1. V lost 6 bases, J lost 2 bases, and 3 bases stayed unmatched. Germline V CDR1 and CDR2: SGHTA, FQGNSA. CDR3 length equals 13 residues. CDR3 amino acids: CASRLDRNYGYTF. The DNA of the CDR3 is TGTGCCAGCAGACTGGACAGGAACTATGGCTACACCTTC. The whole variable domain, filled in from reference TRBV7-2 and TRBJ1-2, reads GAGVSQSPSNKVTEKGKDVELRCDPISGHTALYWYRQSLGQGLEFLIYFQGNSAPDKSGLPSDRFSAERTGGSVSTLTIQRTQQEDSAVYLCASRLDRNYGYTFGSGTRLTVV.

The gene calls are TRBV6-1 and TRBJ2-7; D may be TRBD1 (6 bases). V gave up 8 bases and J gave up 4 bases, with 18 bases separating them. Germline CDR1 MNHNS, CDR2 SASEGT. This CDR3 spans 14 amino acids. The CDR3 bases are TGTGCCAGCCGAGGCACAGGGTGGAGGTACGAGCAGTACTTC. Its protein is CASRGTGWRYEQYF.

The chain recombines TRBV6-1 with TRBJ2-1; 14 bases line up with TRBD2. Germline values: CDR1 MNHNS, CDR2 SASEGT. The ends lost 6 bases at V and 3 bases at J; junction bases unmatched: 7. The CDR3 runs 17 residues. The chain's CDR3 is CASRGTSGSRIYNEQFF. Here the CDR3 DNA reads TGTGCCAGCAGAGGGACTAGCGGGAGTCGGATCTACAATGAGCAGTTCTTC.

The chain carries TRBV12-5 and TRBJ2-1; the D gene could be TRBD1 or TRBD2 (6 bases each). Germline V gene sequence: CDR1 LGHNT, CDR2 FRNRAP. The length of the CDR3 is 17 residues. V lost 0 bases and J lost 2, with 14 bases in between. The CDR3 nucleotides read TGTGCTAGTGGTTTGGTACTGAGGGGGGTGGCCTACAATGAGCAGTTCTTC. As protein: CASGLVLRGVAYNEQFF.

This clonotype has at least ten counts. The rearrangement uses TRBV27 and TRBJ2-1; maybe TRBD1 (6 bases). The V gene's germline CDR1 is MNHEY and CDR2 SMNVEV (reference sequence). CDR3 length equals 13 residues. Trimming stripped 4 bases from V and 6 bases from J, with 10 bases between. Written as DNA, the CDR3 is TGTGCCAGCAGTTCCCGGACAGTCAATGAGCAGTTCTTC. Translation: CASSSRTVNEQFF.

There are many counts of this clonotype. This chain joins TRBV27 and TRBJ2-3; a weak D match, TRBD2 (6 bases). The CDR3 totals 15 residues. V was pared by 4 bases and J by 8 bases, with 19 bases between. The germline CDR1 and CDR2 sequences are MNHEY and SMNVEV (reference sequence). The CDR3 DNA reads as TGTGCCAGCAGTTCATTGGGACTCGACTCGAGTACGCAGTATTTT. It is translated as CASSSLGLDSSTQYF.

Ten or more counts support this clonotype. This sequence joins TRBV30 and TRBJ1-2; 7 nucleotides line up with TRBD1. With V trimmed by 3 bases and J by 8 bases, 6 bases remained unmatched. The germline CDR1 and CDR2 sequences are GTSNPN and SVGIG (reference sequence). CDR3 length equals 12 residues. In nucleotides, the CDR3 is TGTGCCTGGAGAGGGACAGCCCGAGGCTACACCTTC. It specifies CAWRGTARGYTF.

Concerning this clonotype itself: A much larger clonotype is one base distant, so this may be a read error. The J gene is TRBJ2-3, the V gene TRBV5-1; D is perhaps TRBD2 (5 bases). Germline V lookup: CDR1 SGHRS, CDR2 YFSETQ. Deletions cut 4 bases from V and 2 bases from J, with 32 bases between. The CDR3 totals 21 residues. The CDR3 nucleotides read TGCGCCAGCAGCCCCCAGATTCGTCTCCGAACTATCGGGATTCACACAGATACGCAGTATTTT. Amino acids: CASSPQIRLRTIGIHTDTQYF.

This clonotype was picked up many times. The CDR3 sequence is CSAQDRQYGYTF. The CDR3 DNA is TGCAGTGCACAAGACAGGCAATATGGCTACACCTTC. The rearrangement links TRBV20-1 to TRBJ1-2; maybe TRBD1 (6 bases). The CDR3 is 12 amino acids. Trimming left V 6 bases short and J 5 bases short, with 13 bases between. CDR1 is DFQATT and CDR2 is SNEGSKA in the germline V gene (reference sequence).

This clonotype has ten or more counts. This sequence joins TRBV29-1 and TRBJ2-1, with 7 nucleotides matching TRBD1. The CDR3 has 13 residues. The germline CDR1 and CDR2 sequences are SQVTM and ANQGSEA. Trimming removed 7 bases from V and 7 bases from J; junction bases left unmatched: 10. CDR3 bases: TGCAGCGCGACAGGGACAGCGAATAATGAGCAGTTCTTC. This codes for CSATGTANNEQFF.

Many counts were recorded for this clonotype. This chain links TRBV20-1 with TRBJ2-7; 8 positions agree with TRBD1. Per germline, CDR1 DFQATT and CDR2 SNEGSKA (reference sequence). The junction had 14 bases not matched to a gene; V was cut back by 4 bases and J by 6 bases. The CDR3 is 15 amino acids. The CDR3 protein is CSATDSGQGIIEQYF. DNA for the CDR3: TGCAGTGCTACGGACTCCGGACAGGGCATCATCGAGCAGTACTTC.

Of note for this clonotype: Since a much larger clone is just one base distant, this may be a read error. The chain recombines TRBV5-4 with TRBJ2-3; D gene uncertain. The CDR3 has 15 amino acids. With 4 bases removed from V and 1 base from J, the gap between germline ends came to 13 bases. Germline V CDR1 and CDR2: SGHNT, YYREEE (reference sequence). CDR3: CASSPQLERTDTQYF. CDR3 sequence (DNA): TGTGCCAGCAGCCCACAGCTGGAACGCACAGATACGCAGTATTTT.